This T cell receptor beta chain originates from a study of T cell repertoires in cytomegalovirus infection. In TCRdb, the reads were re-called with MiXCR into one record per CDR3 protein. The sample lists around 43,000 distinct CDR3 sequences; roughly 20% were seen once. The V end was cut by 4 bases, the J end by 5 bases, with 21 bases between. Germline V CDR1 and CDR2: SGHAT, FQNNGV. CDR3 size: 17 residues. This clonotype turned up a few times. Its antigen is currently unknown. The rearrangement uses TRBV11-2 and TRBJ1-3; D is perhaps TRBD1 (5 bases). Sequencing input: PBMCs, sequenced either directly or after in vitro stimulation (not recorded which). This receptor was identified in a human donor in good health (CMV status not recorded). Some clones in this sample may be carry-over from other donors' samples. The CDR3 loop is CASSSSSSAGTRNTIYF. As DNA, the CDR3 is TGTGCCAGCAGCTCATCGAGTAGTGCCGGGACCCGAAACACCATATATTTT.